This entry is about one T cell receptor beta chain. Its antigen is still unknown. Sequencing was performed with immunoSEQ multiplex PCR; in TCRdb, only in-frame clones are kept and a portion is missing. The sample yields around 79,000 clones, 88% seen once. This entry belongs to a study of OX40 agonist ivuxolimab in advanced cancers. Turning to the study itself: Patients with hepatocellular carcinoma, melanoma, renal cell or head and neck cancer made up the dose-escalation patients. General study results and limits: Low normalized T-cell clonal expansion also characterized some of the nonresponders. Some of the lowest clonal expansion was seen in partial responders at 0.1-3.0 mg/kg.

V was trimmed by 6 bases and J by 3 bases, leaving 11 bases between them. Germline lookup yields CDR1 MNHGY and CDR2 SVAAGI. The length of the CDR3 is 13 residues. The sequence was obtained from an adult with an advanced solid tumor such as melanoma, head and neck, liver or kidney cancer. The source was CD4+ or CD8+ T cells sorted from blood, collected in a trial of the OX40 agonist ivuxolimab. The V call is TRBV6-9, the J call TRBJ1-1; perhaps TRBD1 as D (6 bases). The CDR3 loop is CASSGRGDTEAFF. The CDR3 coding sequence is TGTGCCAGCAGCGGGAGGGGGGACACTGAAGCTTTCTTT.